This T cell receptor beta chain was sequenced during a study of human T cells and chemical hapten exposure. Study at large: A patient group, mainly female, showed alopecia areata, totalis or universalis. Small discrepancies in pooled library volume mainly accounted for the varying TCR yields per sample.

One entry per CDR3 protein results from TCRdb running MiXCR on the RACE reads. Here the sample spans roughly 380,000 distinct CDR3 sequences, approximately 5.1% being singletons. Study results and caveats: Because all patients had alopecia, their immune responses might differ from healthy ones.

The time point was: pre-sensitization, week 0. As for treatment: therapeutic diphenylcyclopropenone sensitization with weekly scalp DPC. People who gave samples had alopecia, were 18 to 70 years old, and were suitable for DPC. The CDR3 totals 16 residues. Germline V lookup: CDR1 MNHNY, CDR2 SVGAGI (reference sequence). The germline V and J ends were trimmed by 7 bases and 1 base, with 19 bases remaining between them. Concerning this clonotype itself: Its antigen remains unidentified.

Specimen: whole blood, collected in connection with sensitization to the hapten diphenylcyclopropenone (DPC). The TCR comes from a woman aged 50 to 60 with alopecia areata. Some clones in this sample may be carry-over from other donors' samples. The rearrangement uses TRBV6-6 and TRBJ1-1; TRBD1 is a possible D gene (5 bases). CDR3 coding DNA: TGTGCCAGCACCACAGGCCAGGGTGGGGCGAACACTGAAGCTTTCTTT. It is translated as CASTTGQGGANTEAFF.